The 10 T cell receptor beta chains presented below share a single source sample, sequenced in a study of blood T cell repertoires in COVID-19. The table came from immunoSEQ multiplex PCR; TCRdb's copy has only in-frame clones and leaves some out. The sample has roughly 100,000 clones, around 87% seen once. Sequenced sample: peripheral blood. These receptors originate from a man aged 50 or older with acute or convalescent COVID-19.

This rearrangement joins TRBV19 to TRBJ1-3; 9 bases match TRBD1. Germline loops: CDR1 LNHDA, CDR2 SQIVND (reference sequence). This CDR3 is built from 16 residues. Trimming removed 5 bases from V and 2 bases from J; junction bases left unmatched: 7. The CDR3 region has the DNA TGTGCCAGTAGTTCCCCCGGGACAGGGACTGGAAACACCATATATTTT. Protein product: CASSSPGTGTGNTIYF.

The chain links TRBV27 to TRBJ2-7, with TRBD1 as a possible D gene (7 bases). The germline CDR1 and CDR2 sequences are MNHEY and SMNVEV (reference sequence). The germline V and J ends were trimmed by 6 bases and 6 bases, with 21 bases remaining between them. The CDR3 spans 15 residues. As DNA, the CDR3 is TGTGCCAGCAGCTTCTCCAGGGGGGCCCGGGGCGAGCAGTACTTC. Amino acids: CASSFSRGARGEQYF.

The chain combines TRBV28 with TRBJ1-1; D gene unclear. The CDR3 is made up of 15 amino acids. Germline V gives CDR1 MDHEN, CDR2 SYDVKM. V was clipped by 6 bases and J by 0 bases, with 14 bases between them. CDR3 protein: CASRPPTPMNTEAFF. DNA for the CDR3: TGTGCCAGCAGACCTCCGACACCGATGAACACTGAAGCTTTCTTT.

The chain couples TRBV2 to TRBJ2-6, with no clear D. Germline values: CDR1 SNHLY, CDR2 FYNNEI. The CDR3 is made up of 16 amino acids. Trimming cost V 0 bases and J 5 bases, with 11 bases left between them. The chain's CDR3 is CASSEAPRVRANVLTF. As DNA, the CDR3 is TGTGCCAGCAGTGAAGCCCCACGGGTCCGGGCCAACGTCCTGACTTTC.

The chain recombines TRBV19 with TRBJ1-5; weak D call: TRBD1 (6 bases). CDR3 size: 15 residues. The germline V gene has CDR1 LNHDA and CDR2 SQIVND (reference sequence). V shed 7 bases and J shed 5 bases, with 18 bases lying between them. The CDR3 nucleotides are TGTGCCAGTAACCCAGGGAGGGGGAATGATCAGCCCCAGCATTTT. Its protein product is CASNPGRGNDQPQHF.

V gene TRBV4-1 combines with J gene TRBJ2-7; D is uncertain. V lost 0 bases and J lost 0, with 15 bases in between. CDR1 is MGHRA and CDR2 is YSYEKL in the germline V gene. The CDR3 has 17 amino acids. CDR3 coding DNA: TGCGCCAGCAGCCAAGAGGCGGCGGTCTTACCCTCCTACGAGCAGTACTTC. It codes for CASSQEAAVLPSYEQYF.

This chain links TRBV3-1 (or the pseudogene TRBV3-2) with TRBJ2-2; D is perhaps TRBD2 (6 bases). V lost 4 bases, J lost 4 bases, and 19 bases lay in between. This CDR3 comprises 17 residues. CDR1 is LGHDT and CDR2 is YNNKEL in the germline V gene (reference sequence). CDR3 sequence (DNA): TGTGCCAGCAGCCCCCCCCCTCGGGAGTCCTTCACCGGGGAGCTGTTTTTT. It encodes CASSPPPRESFTGELFF.

The rearrangement joins TRBV24-1 to TRBJ2-1, with D possibly matching TRBD2 (6 bases). This CDR3 contains 14 residues. Germline CDR1 reads KGHDR; CDR2 reads SFDVKD. V was cut by 0 bases and J by 4 bases, with 6 bases left in between. The CDR3 DNA sequence: TGTGCCACCAGTGATTTGCGGGGGTACAATGAGCAGTTCTTC. It codes for CATSDLRGYNEQFF.

V usage is TRBV4-1 and J usage is TRBJ2-2, with TRBD2 identical over 7 bases. The CDR3 is made up of 17 amino acids. Germline trimming cut 1 base from V and 3 bases from J; bases unmatched to any gene: 8. Germline CDR1 and CDR2: MGHRA and YSYEKL. CDR3 residues: CASSQVLGGLYTGELFF. CDR3 DNA sequence: TGCGCCAGCAGCCAAGTTCTGGGAGGGCTTTACACCGGGGAGCTGTTTTTT.

This clone turned up a few times. The genes are TRBV4-2 and TRBJ2-1; TRBD1 aligns across 9 bases. The CDR3 is 13 amino acids. Germline CDR1 LGHNA, CDR2 YNFKEQ. Trimming cost V 4 bases and J 7 bases; bases outside gene matches: 2. CDR3 nucleotide sequence: TGTGCCAGCAGCCGAGGACAGGGGAATGAGCAGTTCTTC. This encodes CASSRGQGNEQFF.